The TCR beta chain under discussion was sequenced for a study of cytomegalovirus exposure and HLA in healthy donors. Findings and limits, study-wide: DRB1 showed the most TCR associations and HLA-C the fewest in a later analysis, as rates varied by HLA locus.

PCR amplification relied on 60 Vbeta primers (plus 13 Jbeta primers). Clones were read by immunoSEQ multiplex PCR, and TCRdb kept only the in-frame ones, dropping some. The table has about 150,000 clones, approximately 80% seen once; the top ten hold approximately 15%. Germline V gene data show CDR1 as MNHEY and CDR2 as SVGAGI. This CDR3 has 14 residues. On this clone itself: Its antigen remains unknown. The junction shows a germline mismatch at one end, possibly a read error. Other DNA sequences in this sample translate to the same CDR3.

The receptor comes from a woman aged 40 to 49 in good health and CMV-seronegative. The sequenced sample consisted of PBMCs. The rearrangement links TRBV6-5 to TRBJ2-3; TRBD2 agrees at 11 bases. The CDR3: CASSGSGGANTQYF. Written as DNA, the CDR3 is TGCGCCAGCAGTGGTAGCGGGGGGGCGAATACGCAGTATTTT.